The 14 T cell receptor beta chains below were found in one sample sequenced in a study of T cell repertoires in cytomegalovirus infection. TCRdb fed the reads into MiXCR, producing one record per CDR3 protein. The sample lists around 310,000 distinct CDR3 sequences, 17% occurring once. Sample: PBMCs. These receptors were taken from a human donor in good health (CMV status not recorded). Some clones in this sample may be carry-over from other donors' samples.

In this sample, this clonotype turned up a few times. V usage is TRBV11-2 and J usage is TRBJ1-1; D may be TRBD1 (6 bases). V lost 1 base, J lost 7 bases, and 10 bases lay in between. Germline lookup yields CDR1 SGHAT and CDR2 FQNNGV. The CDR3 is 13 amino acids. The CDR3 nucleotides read TGTGCCAGCAGCTTAGGGCAGGGGTTTGAAGCTTTCTTT. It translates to CASSLGQGFEAFF.

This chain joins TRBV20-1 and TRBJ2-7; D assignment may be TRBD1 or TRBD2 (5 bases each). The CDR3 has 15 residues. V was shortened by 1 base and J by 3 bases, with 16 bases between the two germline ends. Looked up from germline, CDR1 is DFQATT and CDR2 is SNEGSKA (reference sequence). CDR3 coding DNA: TGCAGTGCTAGAGCCCCGGGGCTGGCAGACTACGAGCAGTACTTC. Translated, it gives CSARAPGLADYEQYF.

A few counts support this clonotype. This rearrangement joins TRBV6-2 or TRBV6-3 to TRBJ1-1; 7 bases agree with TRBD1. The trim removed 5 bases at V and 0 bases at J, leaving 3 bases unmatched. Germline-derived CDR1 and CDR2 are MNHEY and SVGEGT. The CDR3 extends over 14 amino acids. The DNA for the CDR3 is TGTGCCAGCAGTCAACAGGGGATGAACACTGAAGCTTTCTTT. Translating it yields CASSQQGMNTEAFF.

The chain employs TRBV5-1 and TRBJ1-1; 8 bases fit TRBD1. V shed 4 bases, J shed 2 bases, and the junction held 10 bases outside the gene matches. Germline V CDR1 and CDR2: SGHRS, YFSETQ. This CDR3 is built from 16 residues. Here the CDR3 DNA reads TGCGCCAGCAGCCCCTTGGGTGACAGGGGTAACACTGAAGCTTTCTTT. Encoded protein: CASSPLGDRGNTEAFF.

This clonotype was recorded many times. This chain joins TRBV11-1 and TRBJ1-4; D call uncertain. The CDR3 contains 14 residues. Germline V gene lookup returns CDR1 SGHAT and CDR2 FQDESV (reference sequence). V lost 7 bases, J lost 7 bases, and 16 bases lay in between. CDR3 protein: CASKKALGGEKLFF. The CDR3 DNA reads TGTGCCAGCAAAAAAGCACTGGGCGGTGAAAAACTGTTTTTT.

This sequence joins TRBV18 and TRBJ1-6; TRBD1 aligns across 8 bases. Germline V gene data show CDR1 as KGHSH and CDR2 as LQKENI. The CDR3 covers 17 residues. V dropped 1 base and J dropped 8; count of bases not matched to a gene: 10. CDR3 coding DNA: TGTGCCAGCTCACCACTAGTGTCAGGGGGCGGAGATTCACCCCTCCACTTT. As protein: CASSPLVSGGGDSPLHF.

CDR3: CASSLTGSGELFF. CDR3 nucleotides: TGTGCCAGCAGTTTAACAGGGTCCGGGGAGCTGTTTTTT. The rearrangement links TRBV28 to TRBJ2-2; tentative D call: TRBD1 (6 bases). V shed 2 bases and J shed 6 bases, with 7 bases lying between them. The CDR3 is 13 amino acids. Germline assignment: CDR1 MDHEN and CDR2 SYDVKM.

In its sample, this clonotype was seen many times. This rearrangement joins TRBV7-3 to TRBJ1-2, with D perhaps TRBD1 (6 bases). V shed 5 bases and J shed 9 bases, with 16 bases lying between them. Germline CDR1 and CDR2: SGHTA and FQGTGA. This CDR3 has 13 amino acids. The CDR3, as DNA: TGTGCCAGCAGCCCACAGGGTAGTGAGCGCTACACCTTC. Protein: CASSPQGSERYTF.

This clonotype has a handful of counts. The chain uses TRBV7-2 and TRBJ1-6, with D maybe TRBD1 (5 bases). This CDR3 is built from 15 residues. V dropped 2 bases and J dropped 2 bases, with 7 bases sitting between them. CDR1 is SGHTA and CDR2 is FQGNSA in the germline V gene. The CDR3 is CASSLMDTYNSPLHF. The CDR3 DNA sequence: TGTGCCAGCAGCTTAATGGACACCTATAATTCACCCCTCCACTTT.

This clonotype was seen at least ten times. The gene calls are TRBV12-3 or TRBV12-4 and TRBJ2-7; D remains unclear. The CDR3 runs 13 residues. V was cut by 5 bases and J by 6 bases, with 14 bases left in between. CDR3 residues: CASSPRAAAEQYF. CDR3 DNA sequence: TGTGCCAGCAGTCCTAGGGCGGCAGCCGAGCAGTACTTC.

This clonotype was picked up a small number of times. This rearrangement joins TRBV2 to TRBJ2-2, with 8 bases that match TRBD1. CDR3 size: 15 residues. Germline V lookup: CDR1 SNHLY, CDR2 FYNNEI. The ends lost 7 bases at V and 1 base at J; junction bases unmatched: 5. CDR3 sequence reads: CASTTGTGNTGELFF. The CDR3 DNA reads TGTGCCAGCACCACAGGGACAGGGAACACCGGGGAGCTGTTTTTT. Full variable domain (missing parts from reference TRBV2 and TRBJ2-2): EPEVTQTPSHQVTQMGQEVILRCVPISNHLYFYWYRQILGQKVEFLVSFYNNEISEKSEIFDDQFSVERPDGSNFTLKIRSTKLEDSAMYFCASTTGTGNTGELFFGEGSRLTVL.

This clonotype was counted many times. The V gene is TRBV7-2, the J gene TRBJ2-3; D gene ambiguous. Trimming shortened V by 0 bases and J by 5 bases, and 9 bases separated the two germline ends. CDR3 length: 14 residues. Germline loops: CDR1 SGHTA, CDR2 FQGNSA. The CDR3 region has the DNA TGTGCCAGCAGCTTAGCGCCTGCACAAGATACGCAGTATTTT. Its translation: CASSLAPAQDTQYF.

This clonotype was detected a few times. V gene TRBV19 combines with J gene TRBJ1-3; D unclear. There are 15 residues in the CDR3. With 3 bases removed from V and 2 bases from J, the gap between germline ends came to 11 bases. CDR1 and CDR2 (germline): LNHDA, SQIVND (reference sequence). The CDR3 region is CASSIMDGAGNTIYF. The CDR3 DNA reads TGTGCCAGTAGTATTATGGACGGAGCTGGAAACACCATATATTTT.

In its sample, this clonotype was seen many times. CDR3 sequence reads: CATSDADRPGAFF. CDR3 in DNA: TGTGCCACCAGTGATGCGGACCGGCCGGGGGCTTTCTTT. The gene calls are TRBV24-1 and TRBJ1-1; D unclear. The CDR3 sequence is 13 residues long. CDR1 and CDR2 (germline): KGHDR, SFDVKD. Deletions cut 3 bases from V and 11 bases from J, with 15 bases between.